This T cell receptor (beta chain) originates from a study of cytotoxic CD8 clonotypes in ibrutinib-treated CLL. For the study at large: Complete response was seen in 2 patients and partial in roughly 25; some 12 progressed and about 15 stayed remitted after a median about 70 months. The study's findings and limits: The study found public clonotypes uncommon, contracting or stable on treatment.

The V and J ends lost 3 bases and 3 bases respectively, with 14 bases between them. Germline values: CDR1 MNHNS, CDR2 SASEGT. This CDR3 comprises 16 residues. As to this clone: Its specificity is unknown.

Data came from immunoSEQ multiplex PCR; TCRdb stores just in-frame clones and leaves some out. The sample carries around 330,000 clones, over 55% recorded once. The origin of this receptor is a human donor with chronic lymphocytic leukemia. This chain connects TRBV6-1 to TRBJ2-2; perhaps TRBD2 as D (5 bases). The sequencing used PBMCs, collected after 36 months of ibrutinib treatment. CDR3 coding DNA: TGTGCCAGCAGTGACGGACTTATCCCGGACACCGGGGAGCTGTTTTTT. Its translation is CASSDGLIPDTGELFF.